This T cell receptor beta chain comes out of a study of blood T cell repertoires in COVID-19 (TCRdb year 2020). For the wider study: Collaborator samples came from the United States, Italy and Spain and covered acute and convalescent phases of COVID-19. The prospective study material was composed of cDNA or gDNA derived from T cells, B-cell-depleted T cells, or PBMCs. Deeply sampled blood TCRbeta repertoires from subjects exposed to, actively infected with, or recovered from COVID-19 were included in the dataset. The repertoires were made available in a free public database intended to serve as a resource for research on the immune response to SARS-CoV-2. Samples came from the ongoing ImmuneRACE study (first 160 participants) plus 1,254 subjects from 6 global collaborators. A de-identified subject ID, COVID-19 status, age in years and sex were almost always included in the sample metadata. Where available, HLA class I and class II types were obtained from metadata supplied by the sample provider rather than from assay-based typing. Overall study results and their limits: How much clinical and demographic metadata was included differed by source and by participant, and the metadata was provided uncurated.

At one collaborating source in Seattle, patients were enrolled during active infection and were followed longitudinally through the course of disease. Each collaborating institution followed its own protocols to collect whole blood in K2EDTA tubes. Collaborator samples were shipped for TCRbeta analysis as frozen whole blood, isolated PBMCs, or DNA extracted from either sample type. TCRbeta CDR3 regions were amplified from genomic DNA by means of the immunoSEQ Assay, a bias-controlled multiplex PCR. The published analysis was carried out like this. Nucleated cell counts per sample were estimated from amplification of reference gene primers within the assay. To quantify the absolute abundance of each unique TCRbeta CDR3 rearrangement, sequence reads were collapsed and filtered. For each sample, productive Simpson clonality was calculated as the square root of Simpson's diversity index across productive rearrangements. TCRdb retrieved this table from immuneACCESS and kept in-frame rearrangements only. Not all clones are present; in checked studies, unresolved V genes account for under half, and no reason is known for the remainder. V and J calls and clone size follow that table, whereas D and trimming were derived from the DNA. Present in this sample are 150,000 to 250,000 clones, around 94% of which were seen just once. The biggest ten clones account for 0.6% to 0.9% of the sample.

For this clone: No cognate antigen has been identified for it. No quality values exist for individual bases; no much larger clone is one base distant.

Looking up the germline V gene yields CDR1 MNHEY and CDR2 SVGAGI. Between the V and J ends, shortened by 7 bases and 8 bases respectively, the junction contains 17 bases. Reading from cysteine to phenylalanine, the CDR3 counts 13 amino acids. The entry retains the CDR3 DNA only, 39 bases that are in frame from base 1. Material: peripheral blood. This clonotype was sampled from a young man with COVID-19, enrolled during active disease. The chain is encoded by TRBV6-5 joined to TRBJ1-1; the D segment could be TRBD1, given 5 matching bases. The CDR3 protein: CASTREAGWEAFF. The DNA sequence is TGTGCCAGCACCCGTGAAGCAGGGTGGGAAGCTTTCTTT.